This TCR beta chain derives from a study of T cells in Graves' hyperthyroidism and ophthalmopathy. Study outcomes and limitations: The model's output predicted ophthalmopathy at a median of about 6.5 months prior to onset.

This clonotype was recorded many times. The antigen remains undetermined. CDR1 is MDHEN, CDR2 SYDVKM, per germline. V gave up 4 bases and J gave up 4 bases, with 13 bases separating them. The CDR3 loop spans 14 amino acids. Orbital computed tomography and thyroid ultrasound, together with serum TRAb and thyroxine and clinical symptoms, were used for diagnoses. Amplified regions were TCR beta CDR3 sequences from RNA transcripts. The HTBI primer set drove a first-round RT-PCR of the TCR CDR3. TCRdb itself ran the multiplex PCR reads through MiXCR, one entry per CDR3 protein. The sample carries hundreds of thousands of distinct CDR3 sequences, 13% to 15% recorded once.

This TCR was recovered from a woman under 30 with Graves' hyperthyroidism. The chain recombines TRBV28 with TRBJ2-5, with D maybe TRBD1 (6 bases). Specimen: blood. CDR3 protein: CASSSRGGGETQYF. The CDR3 DNA follows: TGTGCCAGCAGTTCCAGGGGCGGAGGAGAGACCCAGTACTTC.